This TCR beta chain comes out of a study of early T cells in non-severe SARS-CoV-2 infection. Individual cDNA molecules received unique molecular identifiers during library preparation. TCRdb ran MiXCR on the 5' RACE reads and lists one entry per CDR3 protein. Of tens of thousands of distinct CDR3 sequences listed, more than 4% are singletons. The CDR3 has 15 amino acids. CDR1 is SGHRS and CDR2 is YFSETQ in the germline V gene. V was pared by 6 bases and J by 2 bases, with 7 bases of the junction left unmatched. This clonotype was seen many times. The chain recombines TRBV5-1 with TRBJ2-7; TRBD1 agrees at 11 bases. The sequencing input was whole blood. The receptor comes from an adult who was a healthcare worker with PCR-confirmed SARS-CoV-2 infection or an uninfected control (not recorded which). The CDR3 coding sequence is TGCGCCAGCACCTTACTGGACAGGGGGCCCTACGAGCAGTACTTC. It encodes CASTLLDRGPYEQYF.